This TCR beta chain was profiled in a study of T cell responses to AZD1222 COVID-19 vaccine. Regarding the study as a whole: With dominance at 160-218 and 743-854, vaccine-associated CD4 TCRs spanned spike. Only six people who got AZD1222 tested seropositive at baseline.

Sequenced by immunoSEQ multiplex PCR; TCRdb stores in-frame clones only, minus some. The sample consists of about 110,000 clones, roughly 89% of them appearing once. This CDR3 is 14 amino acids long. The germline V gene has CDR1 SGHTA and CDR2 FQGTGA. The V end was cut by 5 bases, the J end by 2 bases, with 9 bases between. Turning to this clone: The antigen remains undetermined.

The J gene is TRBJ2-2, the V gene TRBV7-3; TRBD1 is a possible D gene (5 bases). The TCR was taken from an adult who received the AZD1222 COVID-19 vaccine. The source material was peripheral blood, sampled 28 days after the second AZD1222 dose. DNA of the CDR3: TGTGCCAGCAGCGTCCAGGGAAACACCGGGGAGCTGTTTTTT. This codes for CASSVQGNTGELFF. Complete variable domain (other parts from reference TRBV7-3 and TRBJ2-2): GAGVSQTPSNKVTEKGKYVELRCDPISGHTALYWYRQSLGQGPEFLIYFQGTGAADDSGLPNDRFFAVRPEGSVSTLKIQRTERGDSAVYLCASSVQGNTGELFFGEGSRLTVL.